This T cell receptor (beta chain) was recovered during a study of T-cell reconstitution after alpha-beta-depleted transplantation in children (dated by TCRdb to 2016 to 2018). Some background on the complete study: Using TCR repertoire profiling, the study quantitatively followed how T-cell immune reconstitution unfolded in children after TCRalphabeta/CD19-depleted allogeneic hematopoietic cell transplantation. On the study overall, not on this receptor specifically: Hyperexpanded clone frequencies declined over subsequent months; after one year, T-cell counts and TCRbeta diversity were mostly attributed to newly produced T cells. In some patients, the high TCRbeta diversity seen at day 60 was put down to recipient T cells and intrathymic progenitors that had survived conditioning. About two months after transplant, the apparently early recovery of alphabetaT-cell counts reportedly depended on just several hundred clones that had expanded rapidly and came from non-depleted graft cells.

The treatment or condition label, as the study defines it: allogeneic hematopoietic cell transplantation with graft depleted of TCRalphabeta T cells and CD19 B cells. TCRalphabeta/CD19-depleted allogeneic hematopoietic cell grafts were given to the transplant recipients, all of whom were children. This clonotype was detected many times. This receptor's antigen is unknown. Base quality data are lacking; no much larger clone is found one base away. The CDR3 goes from the cysteine to the phenylalanine over 14 residues. The DNA shown is the 42-base CDR3, in frame from base 1. Germline trimming: 6 bases from V, 3 bases from J; junction bases outside gene matches: 6. The library came from PCR. The listed sequencing device is Illumina HiSeq 2500. To normalize quantification of the TCRbeta repertoire, the TCR libraries were built with molecular barcoding that relied on unique molecular identifiers. TCRdb ran its own pipeline on the public reads, namely fastp trimming at Q25 and MiXCR clone calling, and kept in-frame beta chains. CDR3 protein duplicates are merged, each entry listing the most common genes and DNA. The sample data list about 580,000 distinct CDR3 sequences, and 23% of these were observed just once. Clones ranked in the top ten supply 13% to 15% of the sample.

The sample in question was PBMCs, mostly from graft donor cells, obtained 360 days after TCRalphabeta/CD19-depleted stem cell transplant. This TCR came from a boy under three years old who had a stem cell transplant for acute myeloid leukemia, so the T cells may come from the graft donor. The chain joins TRBV12-3 or TRBV12-4 to TRBJ1-1; TRBD1 lines up with 8 middle nucleotides. The CDR3: CASRPPTGDTEAFF. The bases are TGTGCCAGCAGACCCCCGACAGGGGACACTGAAGCTTTCTTT.